Presented here are 20 T cell receptor beta chains from one specimen sequenced in a study of blood T cells in healthy people across ages. Alongside a J-beta primer mix, a sample-barcoded 5' primer served in a second PCR lasting roughly 7 to 12 cycles. TCRdb ran MiXCR on the 5' RACE reads and lists one entry per CDR3 protein. The data show around 990,000 distinct CDR3 sequences, with around 27% seen just once and 0.65% to 0.75% held by the top ten. A further study also used this sample, focusing on T cells of mothers and their children.

Sequenced: blood. The receptors derive from a girl aged 2-10 years in good health.

This clonotype has more than one count but fewer than ten. The chain employs TRBV12-3 or TRBV12-4 and TRBJ2-1; D is unresolved. Trimming removed 5 bases from V and 1 base from J, with 18 bases in between. The CDR3 has 17 amino acids. In DNA, the CDR3 is TGTGCCAGCAGTCCTCATAGACTGCTACGTTCCTACAATGAGCAGTTCTTC. As protein: CASSPHRLLRSYNEQFF.

Concerning this clonotype itself: The conserved phenylalanine or tryptophan normally closing the CDR3 is absent here, so this likely arose from a read error. This chain joins TRBV29-1 and TRBJ1-1; D remains unclear. V lost 3 bases and J lost 0, with 11 bases in between. CDR1 and CDR2 (germline): SQVTM, ANQGSEA. The CDR3 is 14 amino acids. CDR3 sequence: CSVDESGMNTEAFL. The CDR3 region has the DNA TGCAGCGTTGATGAGTCAGGCATGAACACTGAAGCTTTCCTT.

The V and J genes are TRBV6-5 and TRBJ2-3; perhaps D is TRBD1 or TRBD2 (5 bases each). Germline CDR1 MNHEY, CDR2 SVGAGI. The CDR3 contains 15 residues. Trimming removed 1 base from V and 5 bases from J, with 13 bases in between. CDR3 amino acids: CASSYLEGQGDTQYF. The CDR3 DNA is TGTGCCAGCAGTTACTTAGAGGGGCAGGGAGATACGCAGTATTTT.

V and J are TRBV5-1 and TRBJ2-5, with D unresolved. The end of the DNA aligns better with TRBJ2-7, so the J call may be wrong. CDR1 is SGHRS, CDR2 YFSETQ, per germline. The CDR3 extends over 13 amino acids. The CDR3 coding sequence is TGCGCCAGCACTCGCGACTTCCCCTACGAGCAGTACTTC. Protein sequence: CASTRDFPYEQYF.

There are a few counts of this clonotype. The J gene is TRBJ2-3, the V gene TRBV24-1; D is undetermined. In germline, CDR1 is KGHDR, CDR2 SFDVKD. The germline V and J ends were trimmed by 4 bases and 0 bases, with 4 bases remaining between them. CDR3 size: 13 residues. CDR3 residues: CATSERSTDTQYF. The DNA of the CDR3 is TGTGCCACCAGTGAACGTAGCACAGATACGCAGTATTTT.

The chain joins TRBV27 to TRBJ1-1, with D possibly matching TRBD1 (5 bases). V lost 4 bases and J lost 0, with 12 bases in between. Per the germline V gene, CDR1 is MNHEY and CDR2 is SMNVEV (reference sequence). This CDR3 is built from 15 residues. The CDR3 sequence is CASSSTTEMNTEAFF. In DNA, the CDR3 is TGTGCCAGCAGTTCGACGACAGAAATGAACACTGAAGCTTTCTTT.

The table lists this clonotype with a few counts. The chain joins TRBV9 to TRBJ2-5; a possible D gene is TRBD1 (5 bases). The J call is in doubt because the DNA end fits TRBJ2-7 better. The CDR3 contains 14 residues. Germline V gives CDR1 SGDLS, CDR2 YYNGEE. The CDR3 DNA reads as TGTGCCAGCAGCGTATATGACAGATCCTACGAGCAGTACTTC. Encoded protein: CASSVYDRSYEQYF.

V usage is TRBV20-1 and J usage is TRBJ2-1, with 15 bases fitting TRBD2. Trimming at V came to 5 bases and at J to 7 bases, leaving 3 bases not matched to a gene. This CDR3 comprises 14 residues. CDR1 and CDR2 from the germline V gene are DFQATT and SNEGSKA (reference sequence). CDR3 nucleotide sequence: TGCAGTGCTTGGGGACTAGCGGGAGGTAATGAGCAGTTCTTC. Its translation is CSAWGLAGGNEQFF.

The chain is built from TRBV12-3 or TRBV12-4 and TRBJ1-1; no firm D call. Trimming stripped 3 bases from V and 4 bases from J, with 15 bases between. This CDR3 contains 15 residues. CDR3 sequence reads: CASSLVAEFGTEAFF. For the CDR3, the DNA is TGTGCCAGCAGTTTGGTGGCGGAGTTTGGCACTGAAGCTTTCTTT.

This clonotype was seen repeatedly, ten times or more. This sequence joins TRBV29-1 and TRBJ2-5; 9 bases are shared with TRBD1. The germline V gene has CDR1 SQVTM and CDR2 ANQGSEA. CDR3 size: 15 residues. V was clipped by 6 bases and J by 5 bases; unmatched bases: 13. CDR3 nucleotide sequence: TGCAGCGTCTCAAACACGGGGACAGGGTGGGAGACCCAGTACTTC. Protein: CSVSNTGTGWETQYF.

This clonotype was counted a few times. A read error may produce the germline difference seen at one junction end. The rearrangement links TRBV27 to TRBJ2-5, with TRBD2 as a possible D gene (5 bases). The CDR3 sequence is 14 residues long. Germline lookup yields CDR1 MNHEY and CDR2 SMNVEV (reference sequence). The CDR3 sequence: CASSYVAGGEAQYF. In nucleotides, the CDR3 is TGTGCCAGCAGTTATGTTGCGGGTGGAGAGGCCCAGTACTTC.

Only a few counts were recorded for this clonotype. The J gene is TRBJ1-2, the V gene TRBV20-1, with D unresolved. Germline values: CDR1 DFQATT, CDR2 SNEGSKA (reference sequence). V was pared by 5 bases and J by 2 bases, with 6 bases between. The CDR3 consists of 11 residues. The chain's CDR3 is CSAPLNYGYTF. CDR3 DNA sequence: TGCAGTGCTCCCTTGAACTATGGCTACACCTTC.

This clonotype was seen a single time. The germline gene is not matched at one end of the junction; a read error may be the cause. The chain employs TRBV6-6 and TRBJ2-3; the match to TRBD2 covers 9 bases. The germline V gene encodes CDR1 MNHNY and CDR2 SVGAGI (reference sequence). This CDR3 region has 14 residues. The CDR3 spells CASSGTSSLYTQCF. As DNA, the CDR3 is TGTGCCAGCAGCGGGACTAGCAGTCTATATACGCAGTGTTTT.

The chain is built from TRBV15 and TRBJ2-3; D gene unclear. Trimming removed 0 bases at V and 5 bases at J, with 3 bases between. Germline V gives CDR1 LNHNV, CDR2 YYDKDF (reference sequence). This CDR3 spans 12 amino acids. CDR3 in DNA: TGTGCCACCAGCAGAGATGAAGATACGCAGTATTTT. Translated, it gives CATSRDEDTQYF.

The chain employs TRBV20-1 and TRBJ2-7; D may match TRBD1 or TRBD2 (5 bases each). CDR1 DFQATT and CDR2 SNEGSKA come from the germline V gene (reference sequence). V lost 6 bases and J 0 bases, leaving 15 bases between the germline ends. The CDR3 totals 14 residues. CDR3 DNA sequence: TGCAGTGCACTAGACAGCCTGAGCTCCTACGAGCAGTACTTC. It translates to CSALDSLSSYEQYF.

The J gene is TRBJ2-2, the V gene TRBV7-3; D is unresolved. This CDR3 has 13 residues. V lost 4 bases and J lost 7, with 10 bases in between. Per germline, CDR1 SGHTA and CDR2 FQGTGA. The DNA of the CDR3 is TGTGCCAGCAGCTCCAGACCTGGCGGGGAGCTGTTTTTT. Encoded protein: CASSSRPGGELFF. The whole variable domain, remainder taken from reference TRBV7-3 and TRBJ2-2, is GAGVSQTPSNKVTEKGKYVELRCDPISGHTALYWYRQSLGQGPEFLIYFQGTGAADDSGLPNDRFFAVRPEGSVSTLKIQRTERGDSAVYLCASSSRPGGELFFGEGSRLTVL.

Only a few counts were recorded for this clonotype. V gene TRBV5-1 combines with J gene TRBJ1-1, with TRBD1 matching 7 bases. Germline CDR1 and CDR2: SGHRS and YFSETQ. The CDR3 has 15 residues. J lost 4 bases, V lost 0 bases, and 6 bases had no gene match. The CDR3 here is CASSLVQGIGTEAFF. For the CDR3, the DNA is TGCGCCAGCAGCTTGGTACAGGGGATTGGCACTGAAGCTTTCTTT.

The CDR3 DNA reads as TGCAGTGCTAGAAGCAAGGCCTGGGGTGAAAAACTGTTTTTT. Residues: CSARSKAWGEKLFF. The rearrangement uses TRBV20-1 and TRBJ1-4; D not certain. This CDR3 is built from 14 residues. Germline CDR1 is DFQATT and CDR2 is SNEGSKA (reference sequence). The V end lost 2 bases, the J end lost 7 bases, and 14 bases lay between the germline ends.

This clonotype was counted between two and nine times. The J gene is TRBJ2-6, the V gene TRBV18, with 8 bases matching TRBD1. Unmatched junction bases numbered 11, after V lost 3 bases and J lost 1 base. The germline CDR1 and CDR2 sequences are KGHSH and LQKENI. There are 19 residues in the CDR3. CDR3 nucleotide sequence: TGTGCCAGCTCACCCCCGGACAGGGTAGTATGGTCTGGGGCCAACGTCCTGACTTTC. This encodes CASSPPDRVVWSGANVLTF.

This clonotype was counted a few times. V and J are TRBV7-2 and TRBJ2-5; D is possibly TRBD2 (5 bases). Trimming shortened V by 6 bases and J by 9 bases, and 20 bases separated the two germline ends. The CDR3 contains 14 residues. Germline CDR1 and CDR2: SGHTA and FQGNSA. CDR3 loop: CASSPTGPKRAQYF. For the CDR3, the DNA is TGTGCCAGCAGTCCCACCGGGCCCAAGAGGGCCCAGTACTTC.